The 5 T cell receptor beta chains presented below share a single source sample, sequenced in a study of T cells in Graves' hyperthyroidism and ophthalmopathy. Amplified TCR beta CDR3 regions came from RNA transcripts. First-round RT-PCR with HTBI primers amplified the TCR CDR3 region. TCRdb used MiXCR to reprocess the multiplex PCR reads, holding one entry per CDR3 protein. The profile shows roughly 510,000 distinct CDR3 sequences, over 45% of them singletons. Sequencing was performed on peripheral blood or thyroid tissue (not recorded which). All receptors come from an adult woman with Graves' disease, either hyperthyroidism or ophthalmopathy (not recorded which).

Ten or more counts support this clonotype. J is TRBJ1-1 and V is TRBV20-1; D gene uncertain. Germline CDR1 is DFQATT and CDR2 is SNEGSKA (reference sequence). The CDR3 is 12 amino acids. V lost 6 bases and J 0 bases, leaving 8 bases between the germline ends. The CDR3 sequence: CSAPSLNTEAFF. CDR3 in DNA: TGCAGTGCCCCGAGTCTGAACACTGAAGCTTTCTTT.

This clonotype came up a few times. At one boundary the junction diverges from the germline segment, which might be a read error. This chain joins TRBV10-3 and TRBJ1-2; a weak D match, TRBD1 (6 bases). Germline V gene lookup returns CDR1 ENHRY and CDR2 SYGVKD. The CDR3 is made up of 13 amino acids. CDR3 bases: TGTGCCAGCAGTCTCTCCTGGGGGGCTGACTACACCTTC. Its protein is CASSLSWGADYTF.

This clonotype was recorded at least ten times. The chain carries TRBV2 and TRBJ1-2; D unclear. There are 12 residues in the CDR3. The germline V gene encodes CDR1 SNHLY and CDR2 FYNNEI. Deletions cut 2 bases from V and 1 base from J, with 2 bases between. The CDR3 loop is CASSESNYGYTF. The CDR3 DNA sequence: TGTGCCAGCAGTGAAAGTAACTATGGCTACACCTTC.

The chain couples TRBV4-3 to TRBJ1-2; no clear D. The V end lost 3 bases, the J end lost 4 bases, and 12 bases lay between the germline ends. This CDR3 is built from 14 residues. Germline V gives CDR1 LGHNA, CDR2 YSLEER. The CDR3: CASSQATGLYGYTF. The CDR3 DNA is TGCGCCAGCAGCCAGGCTACCGGACTCTATGGCTACACCTTC.

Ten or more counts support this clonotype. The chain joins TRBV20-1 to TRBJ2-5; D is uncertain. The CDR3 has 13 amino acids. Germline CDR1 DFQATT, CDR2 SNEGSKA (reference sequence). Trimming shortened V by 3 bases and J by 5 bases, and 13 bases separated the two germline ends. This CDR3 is CSASIRRGETQYF. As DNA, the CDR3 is TGCAGTGCTAGTATTCGTCGTGGGGAGACCCAGTACTTC.